A single sample is the source of the 9 T cell receptor beta chains below, sequenced in a study of blood T cell repertoires in COVID-19. TCRdb's copy holds only in-frame clones and misses some; the assay was immunoSEQ multiplex PCR. In the table there are hundreds of thousands of clones, approximately 83% of which are singletons. Sequenced material: peripheral blood. These receptors originate from a woman in her 30s who had recovered from COVID-19.

The genes are TRBV6-2 or TRBV6-3 and TRBJ2-7; a possible D gene is TRBD1 (5 bases). The CDR3 contains 18 residues. Trimming pared 2 bases from V and 4 bases from J, leaving 24 bases between. In germline, CDR1 is MNHEY, CDR2 SVGEGT. The CDR3 DNA is TGTGCCAGCAGTTACCTCAAAATCGACAGAGTAGACCCATACGAGCAGTACTTC. Translating gives CASSYLKIDRVDPYEQYF.

Here the CDR3 reads CSVAGLAGGLNEQFF. Here the CDR3 DNA reads TGCAGCGTGGCTGGACTAGCGGGGGGGTTGAATGAGCAGTTCTTC. V is TRBV29-1 and J is TRBJ2-1, with TRBD2 matching over 15 bases. The CDR3 loop spans 15 amino acids. Trimming took 6 bases from V and 7 from J; bases not matched to a gene: 7. The germline V gene encodes CDR1 SQVTM and CDR2 ANQGSEA.

The chain combines TRBV5-4 with TRBJ2-5; 9 bases agree with TRBD2. Germline loops: CDR1 SGHNT, CDR2 YYREEE (reference sequence). V was clipped by 4 bases and J by 4 bases; unmatched bases: 5. The CDR3 extends over 14 amino acids. CDR3 loop: CASSRGGALETQYF. The CDR3 nucleotides read TGTGCCAGCAGCCGCGGGGGGGCCCTAGAGACCCAGTACTTC.

The CDR3 DNA reads as TGCGCCAGCAGCTTCGAGACAGGCGTTTCCACAGATACGCAGTATTTT. Protein sequence: CASSFETGVSTDTQYF. The gene calls are TRBV5-1 and TRBJ2-3; the D gene is possibly TRBD1 (6 bases). This CDR3 is built from 16 residues. V gave up 2 bases and J gave up 2 bases, with 15 bases separating them. Germline V gene lookup returns CDR1 SGHRS and CDR2 YFSETQ. Variable domain in full (rest from reference TRBV5-1 and TRBJ2-3): KAGVTQTPRYLIKTRGQQVTLSCSPISGHRSVSWYQQTPGQGLQFLFEYFSETQRNKGNFPGRFSGRQFSNSRSEMNVSTLELGDSALYLCASSFETGVSTDTQYFGPGTRLTVL.

The J gene is TRBJ2-3, the V gene TRBV7-9, with 7 bases aligning to TRBD1. Losses at the gene ends were 5 bases for V and 1 base for J; bases not matched to a gene: 3. CDR3 length: 14 residues. The germline gives CDR1 SEHNR, CDR2 FQNEAQ (reference sequence). CDR3 nucleotide sequence: TGTGCCAGCAGCGGGGGACAGCGCACAGATACGCAGTATTTT. Its protein product is CASSGGQRTDTQYF.

This chain links TRBV19 with TRBJ2-1; D possibly corresponds to TRBD2 (7 bases). CDR1 and CDR2 (germline): LNHDA, SQIVND (reference sequence). This CDR3 comprises 15 residues. Trimming removed 4 bases at V and 8 bases at J, with 18 bases between. The chain's CDR3 is CASSSWGGAPDEQFF. CDR3 nucleotides: TGTGCCAGTAGTAGTTGGGGGGGGGCCCCGGATGAGCAGTTCTTC.

The chain couples TRBV4-2 to TRBJ2-1, with D tentatively TRBD2 (6 bases). Trimming shortened V by 1 base and J by 6 bases, and 16 bases separated the two germline ends. This CDR3 comprises 16 residues. Germline V gene sequence: CDR1 LGHNA, CDR2 YNFKEQ. CDR3 coding DNA: TGTGCCAGCAGCCAAGCTTTTCGGGACTCGATCAATGAGCAGTTCTTC. As protein: CASSQAFRDSINEQFF.

This chain links TRBV10-3 with TRBJ1-3; weak D call: TRBD1 (6 bases). Germline-derived CDR1 and CDR2 are ENHRY and SYGVKD. Trimming removed 10 bases from V and 4 bases from J, with 20 bases in between. This CDR3 has 15 amino acids. CDR3 sequence (DNA): TGTGCCACGACCACAGGGAAAATAGGCGGAAACACCATATATTTT. It specifies CATTTGKIGGNTIYF.

The chain is built from TRBV7-9 and TRBJ2-1; the D is unclear. Germline CDR1 SEHNR, CDR2 FQNEAQ (reference sequence). V gave up 3 bases and J gave up 3 bases, with 12 bases separating them. The CDR3 spans 15 residues. CDR3: CASSLERALYNEQFF. DNA of the CDR3: TGTGCCAGCAGCTTGGAGCGAGCGCTCTACAATGAGCAGTTCTTC.